The 9 T cell receptor beta chains below all came from one sample that was sequenced in a study of blood T cell repertoires in COVID-19. The repertoire was sequenced with immunoSEQ multiplex PCR; TCRdb's copy has only in-frame clones and lacks some. The sample lists around 500,000 clones; 88% were seen once. Sequences were obtained from PBMCs or T cells enriched from blood (not recorded which). The receptors come from an older woman who had recovered from COVID-19.

The V and J genes are TRBV11-3 and TRBJ2-7; 7 positions agree with TRBD1. The ends lost 5 bases at V and 4 bases at J; junction bases unmatched: 8. Germline V gene data show CDR1 as SGHNT and CDR2 as YENEEA. This CDR3 has 14 residues. DNA of the CDR3: TGTGCCAGCAGCCCCGGGACAGCCTATTACGAGCAGTACTTC. It encodes CASSPGTAYYEQYF.

This chain links TRBV2 with TRBJ1-2, with D possibly being TRBD1 (5 bases). The V gene lost 6 bases and the J gene lost 4 bases, with 12 bases spanning the gap. The CDR3 contains 13 residues. CDR1 and CDR2 (germline): SNHLY, FYNNEI. The CDR3 DNA reads TGTGCCAGCAGGTCAGCGGGGGGCTATGGCTACACCTTC. Translation: CASRSAGGYGYTF.

The chain is built from TRBV5-4 and TRBJ1-4, with 7 bases aligning to TRBD1. CDR1 is SGHNT, CDR2 YYREEE, per germline (reference sequence). With 3 bases clipped from V and 0 bases from J, the junction kept 8 bases outside the gene matches. The CDR3 consists of 17 residues. The CDR3 coding sequence is TGTGCCAGCAGCTCCGGGACAGACCTTGCAACTAATGAAAAACTGTTTTTT. Amino acid sequence: CASSSGTDLATNEKLFF.

The chain recombines TRBV2 with TRBJ1-5, with D possibly matching TRBD1 (6 bases). Germline CDR1 is SNHLY and CDR2 is FYNNEI. Trimming took 4 bases from V and 3 from J, leaving 13 bases between them. This CDR3 spans 15 amino acids. CDR3 in amino acids: CASSAGGLHNQPQHF. The CDR3 DNA is TGTGCCAGCAGTGCGGGGGGGCTCCACAATCAGCCCCAGCATTTT.

This chain connects TRBV4-1 to TRBJ1-5; 9 positions agree with TRBD1. Germline values: CDR1 MGHRA, CDR2 YSYEKL. This CDR3 has 16 amino acids. The junction had 7 bases not matched to a gene; V was cut back by 4 bases and J by 3 bases. CDR3 sequence (DNA): TGCGCCAGCAGCCCCGGACAGGGGAGGACCAATCAGCCCCAGCATTTT. It is translated as CASSPGQGRTNQPQHF.

V gene TRBV27 combines with J gene TRBJ1-5; TRBD1 agrees at 9 bases. Germline assignment: CDR1 MNHEY and CDR2 SMNVEV (reference sequence). The CDR3 spans 16 residues. V gave up 4 bases and J gave up 0 bases; unmatched junction bases: 4. The CDR3, as DNA: TGTGCCAGCAGTTCGACAGGGGGATATAGCAATCAGCCCCAGCATTTT. Protein product: CASSSTGGYSNQPQHF.

This clone turned up a few times. The rearrangement uses TRBV6-5 and TRBJ2-1; TRBD2 is a possible D gene (6 bases). The CDR3 loop spans 15 amino acids. V was pared by 2 bases and J by 4 bases, with 12 bases between. Looked up from germline, CDR1 is MNHEY and CDR2 is SVGAGI. The CDR3 spells CASSYTGTSYNEQFF. CDR3 in DNA: TGTGCCAGCAGTTACACCGGGACTTCATACAATGAGCAGTTCTTC.

The chain is built from TRBV7-2 and TRBJ2-7; D not resolved. The CDR3 totals 13 residues. Germline V gives CDR1 SGHTA, CDR2 FQGNSA. V lost 4 bases to trimming and J lost 0 bases, with 7 bases between them. The CDR3: CASSSGSSYEQYF. The CDR3 DNA reads as TGTGCCAGCAGCTCAGGATCCTCCTACGAGCAGTACTTC.

This clone appeared a few times. This rearrangement joins TRBV4-1 to TRBJ1-4; D is unclear. Trimming shortened V by 4 bases and J by 9 bases, and 27 bases separated the two germline ends. Germline assignment: CDR1 MGHRA and CDR2 YSYEKL. The length of the CDR3 is 18 residues. CDR3 sequence reads: CASSRHPEEARRGKKLFF. The CDR3 DNA sequence: TGCGCCAGCAGCCGCCACCCCGAAGAGGCGCGGCGAGGGAAAAAACTGTTTTTT.